One sample yielded the 15 T cell receptor beta chains listed below, sequenced in a study of T cell responses to AZD1222 COVID-19 vaccine. Some clones are missing from TCRdb's copy, which holds only in-frame ones; the method was immunoSEQ multiplex PCR. Seen here are over 110,000 clones, roughly 91% observed once, and the top ten hold around 5.4%. The source was peripheral blood, collected on day 0 of AZD1222 vaccination. These receptors were taken from an adult in good health.

The chain uses TRBV28 and TRBJ1-5; 9 bases agree with TRBD1. Germline-derived CDR1 and CDR2 are MDHEN and SYDVKM. CDR3 length: 16 residues. The V segment lost 3 bases and the J segment 7 bases; nucleotides outside the gene matches: 10. The CDR3 DNA follows: TGTGCCAGCAGTTTTAGGGCGGGACAGGGTAACCAGCCCCAGCATTTT. It encodes CASSFRAGQGNQPQHF. The variable domain in full, completed from reference TRBV28 and TRBJ1-5, reads DVKVTQSSRYLVKRTGEKVFLECVQDMDHENMFWYRQDPGLGLRLIYFSYDVKMKEKGDIPEGYSVSREKKERFSLILESASTNQTSMYLCASSFRAGQGNQPQHFGDGTRLSIL.

In this sample, this clone turned up a few times. V is TRBV5-4 and J is TRBJ1-2; no definite D call. The V gene's germline CDR1 is SGHNT and CDR2 YYREEE (reference sequence). The CDR3 is 13 residues long. V lost 1 base and J 7 bases, leaving 11 bases between the germline ends. The CDR3 nucleotides are TGTGCCAGCAGCTTGATGGAGCGCGCTGGCTACACCTTC. The encoded protein is CASSLMERAGYTF.

This chain joins TRBV15 and TRBJ2-2; possibly TRBD1 or TRBD2 for D (6 bases each). Looked up from germline, CDR1 is LNHNV and CDR2 is YYDKDF (reference sequence). The CDR3 is 15 amino acids. The ends were cut back, 5 bases at V and 4 bases at J, with 14 bases in the middle. CDR3 bases: TGTGCCACCAGCTCTCGGGGGCCGAGCACCGGGGAGCTGTTTTTT. It codes for CATSSRGPSTGELFF.

This clone appeared a few times. This chain connects TRBV21-1 to TRBJ2-3; the table's D call TRBD1 went unverified against the DNA. TRBV21-1 is flagged as a pseudogene. The CDR3 extends over 13 amino acids. The DNA of the CDR3 is TGTGCCAGCAGCAAGGGGGCGGGCCCTACGCAGTATTTT. Residues: CASSKGAGPTQYF.

J is TRBJ2-3 and V is TRBV4-2; a weak D match, TRBD2 (6 bases). Per germline, CDR1 LGHNA and CDR2 YNFKEQ. The V and J ends lost 4 bases and 2 bases respectively, with 10 bases between them. This CDR3 has 14 residues. The CDR3 here is CASSRERATDTQYF. DNA for the CDR3: TGTGCCAGCAGCCGAGAGCGGGCCACAGATACGCAGTATTTT.

The CDR3 nucleotides are TGTGCCAGCAGCTTAGACAGGCCCTACGAGCAGTACTTC. It codes for CASSLDRPYEQYF. This sequence joins TRBV11-1 and TRBJ2-7, with D possibly matching TRBD1 (5 bases). Germline CDR1 is SGHAT and CDR2 is FQDESV (reference sequence). V was clipped by 1 base and J by 2 bases, with 6 bases between them. The CDR3 covers 13 residues.

With regard to this clone: Other DNA sequences in this sample translate to the same CDR3. V and J are TRBV7-2 and TRBJ1-2, with TRBD1 matching over 11 bases. Germline V gives CDR1 SGHTA, CDR2 FQGNSA. This CDR3 region has 14 residues. V trimming: 5 bases; J trimming: 5 bases; junction bases outside the gene matches: 4. The CDR3 is CASSPGQGAYGYTF. DNA of the CDR3: TGTGCCAGCAGCCCAGGACAGGGGGCTTATGGCTACACCTTC.

The V gene is TRBV21-1, the J gene TRBJ2-3. TRBV21-1 is annotated as a pseudogene. The CDR3 has 11 amino acids. In DNA, the CDR3 is TGTGCCAGATTGGTTACAGATACGCAGTATTTT. It encodes CARLVTDTQYF.

This chain joins TRBV2 and TRBJ2-7; 7 positions agree with TRBD1. The CDR3 is made up of 12 amino acids. Trimming removed 10 bases from V and 0 bases from J; junction bases left unmatched: 3. Germline-derived CDR1 and CDR2 are SNHLY and FYNNEI. The chain's CDR3 is CAIRDSSYEQYF. The CDR3 coding sequence is TGTGCCATCCGGGACAGCTCCTACGAGCAGTACTTC.

The rearrangement links TRBV27 to TRBJ2-7, with 9 bases aligning to TRBD2. The trim removed 5 bases at V and 6 bases at J, leaving 5 bases unmatched. Germline V lookup: CDR1 MNHEY, CDR2 SMNVEV (reference sequence). The CDR3 has 13 amino acids. The CDR3 protein is CASSRLTSGEQYF. The CDR3 coding sequence is TGTGCCAGCAGTAGACTGACTAGCGGCGAGCAGTACTTC.

The V call is TRBV5-5, the J call TRBJ1-5, with 9 bases matching TRBD1. This CDR3 contains 17 residues. Trimming at V came to 1 base and at J to 0 bases, leaving 5 bases not matched to a gene. CDR1 is SGHKS, CDR2 YYEKEE, per germline (reference sequence). The DNA for the CDR3 is TGTGCCAGCAGCTTGACAGGGGGCGCGGGTAGCAATCAGCCCCAGCATTTT. It yields the protein CASSLTGGAGSNQPQHF.

The rearrangement uses TRBV6-5 and TRBJ2-3; TRBD2 matches at 9 bases. The CDR3 spans 15 residues. V shed 1 base and J 3 bases; nucleotides not matched to a gene: 2. Germline assignment: CDR1 MNHEY and CDR2 SVGAGI. The chain's CDR3 is CASSYWREGTDTQYF. The CDR3 bases are TGTGCCAGCAGTTACTGGCGGGAGGGTACAGATACGCAGTATTTT.

The chain links TRBV9 to TRBJ1-2, with D possibly being TRBD1 (5 bases). The V gene lost 6 bases and the J gene lost 11 bases, with 17 bases spanning the gap. The CDR3 runs 12 residues. Germline assignment: CDR1 SGDLS and CDR2 YYNGEE. As DNA, the CDR3 is TGTGCCAGCACCAACCAGGGATTGACTTACACCTTC. Protein sequence: CASTNQGLTYTF.

This clone was detected once. The CDR3 DNA sequence: TGCGCCAGCAGCTTCGGACAAGCCCCAGATACGCAGTATTTT. Amino acid sequence: CASSFGQAPDTQYF. The V gene is TRBV5-1, the J gene TRBJ2-3; D perhaps matches TRBD1 (5 bases). The CDR3 totals 14 residues. From germline, CDR1 is SGHRS and CDR2 YFSETQ. Trimming removed 2 bases at V and 4 bases at J, with 11 bases between.

The chain is built from TRBV18 and TRBJ1-5; D ambiguous. Trimming pared 6 bases from V and 1 base from J, leaving 13 bases between. The CDR3 covers 15 residues. CDR1 KGHSH and CDR2 LQKENI come from the germline V gene. CDR3 coding DNA: TGTGCCAGCTCGAGGGATAACCCGAGCAATCAGCCCCAGCATTTT. This gives the protein CASSRDNPSNQPQHF.